The 14 T cell receptor beta chains below come from one sample, sequenced in a study of CD8+ T cells in alopecia areata. Peripheral blood and lesional scalp punch biopsies were taken from alopecia areata patients. RNA, once extracted, was reverse transcribed into cDNA for use as the sequencing template. The data were produced by immunoSEQ multiplex PCR, yet TCRdb's version contains in-frame clones alone and is incomplete. The sample yields about 15,000 clones, almost 60% seen once. Sequenced material: skin. The receptor source for this set is a human donor with alopecia areata.

The chain combines TRBV9 with TRBJ2-7, with TRBD2 identical over 7 bases. With 3 bases clipped from V and 2 bases from J, the junction kept 11 bases outside the gene matches. Germline-derived CDR1 and CDR2 are SGDLS and YYNGEE. The CDR3 extends over 16 amino acids. CDR3 sequence (DNA): TGTGCCAGCAGCGGCGAGGTCGCTAGCGGACCCTACGAGCAGTACTTC. Translation: CASSGEVASGPYEQYF.

CDR3 coding DNA: TGTGCCAGCAGACCTCATAGGTCGGGGCGGGATGGCACAGATACGCAGTATTTT. It specifies CASRPHRSGRDGTDTQYF. The chain is built from TRBV7-3 and TRBJ2-3, with D perhaps matching TRBD2 (6 bases). The CDR3 has 18 residues. Germline lookup yields CDR1 SGHTA and CDR2 FQGTGA. The ends were cut back, 6 bases at V and 1 base at J, with 23 bases in the middle.

This chain links TRBV4-3 with TRBJ2-4; D not resolved. V was pared by 1 base and J by 4 bases, with 8 bases between. This CDR3 is built from 14 residues. Germline assignment: CDR1 LGHNA and CDR2 YSLEER. Written as DNA, the CDR3 is TGCGCCAGCAGCCAAGGGTCCGCGAAAAACATTCAGTACTTC. Translated: CASSQGSAKNIQYF.

The chain is built from TRBV27 and TRBJ1-1, with 9 bases aligning to TRBD1. This CDR3 region has 16 residues. Germline V gene data show CDR1 as MNHEY and CDR2 as SMNVEV (reference sequence). With V trimmed by 6 bases and J by 0 bases, 8 bases remained unmatched. DNA of the CDR3: TGTGCCAGCAGCCCCGGGACAGGGATTATGAACACTGAAGCTTTCTTT. Its protein product is CASSPGTGIMNTEAFF.

This chain uses TRBV11-2 with TRBJ2-7, with D unresolved. Germline lookup yields CDR1 SGHAT and CDR2 FQNNGV. V shed 3 bases and J shed 7 bases, with 13 bases lying between them. The CDR3 spans 13 residues. The CDR3 nucleotides are TGTGCCAGCAGCTTTCGAAGGGCGAGAGAGCAGTACTTC. Protein: CASSFRRAREQYF.

This clone was recorded only once. The chain couples TRBV4-1 to TRBJ1-2, with D hard to call. The CDR3 loop spans 13 amino acids. The germline V and J ends were trimmed by 4 bases and 5 bases, with 11 bases remaining between them. Germline V gene data show CDR1 as MGHRA and CDR2 as YSYEKL. The CDR3 region is CASSPGRGYGYTF. CDR3 sequence (DNA): TGCGCCAGCAGCCCAGGCCGGGGATATGGCTACACCTTC.

This clone appeared a few times. The chain is built from TRBV5-1 and TRBJ2-7, with TRBD2 matching 10 bases. Germline V CDR1 and CDR2: SGHRS, YFSETQ. CDR3 size: 15 residues. Trimming took 4 bases from V and 4 from J; bases not matched to a gene: 8. The CDR3 loop is CASSATGTSEYEQYF. DNA of the CDR3: TGCGCCAGCAGCGCGACCGGGACTAGCGAGTACGAGCAGTACTTC.

The rearrangement uses TRBV5-8 and TRBJ2-3; tentatively, D is TRBD1 (6 bases). The germline V gene has CDR1 SGHTS and CDR2 YDEGEE. This CDR3 is built from 16 residues. V lost 2 bases, J lost 3 bases, and 16 bases lay in between. DNA of the CDR3: TGTGCCAGCAGCTTTACCGGGACATCGAGAACAGATACGCAGTATTTT. Translated: CASSFTGTSRTDTQYF.

The chain joins TRBV5-6 to TRBJ2-5, with TRBD2 matching 7 bases. Germline values: CDR1 SGHDT, CDR2 YYEEEE. The CDR3 has 12 residues. After removal of 2 bases from V and 5 bases from J, the junction contained 0 bases not matched to a gene. CDR3 protein: CASSFGRETQYF. For the CDR3, the DNA is TGTGCCAGCAGCTTCGGGAGGGAGACCCAGTACTTC.

V gene TRBV29-1 combines with J gene TRBJ2-7; 7 bases are a match to TRBD1. This CDR3 is built from 12 residues. Per the germline V gene, CDR1 is SQVTM and CDR2 is ANQGSEA. After removal of 3 bases from V and 4 bases from J, the junction contained 3 bases not matched to a gene. CDR3 sequence (DNA): TGCAGCGTTGAGGGGACAGCGTACGAGCAGTACTTC. As protein: CSVEGTAYEQYF.

The rearrangement uses TRBV27 and TRBJ2-1; D may correspond to TRBD1 or TRBD2 (6 bases each). The V end lost 6 bases, the J end lost 8 bases, and 23 bases lay between the germline ends. There are 16 residues in the CDR3. The V gene's germline CDR1 is MNHEY and CDR2 SMNVEV (reference sequence). DNA of the CDR3: TGTGCCAGCAGCCACGCAGTCTGGGGTAGGGGGGATGAGCAGTTCTTC. This translates into CASSHAVWGRGDEQFF.

The chain carries TRBV18 and TRBJ2-3, with TRBD2 as a possible D gene (6 bases). Germline loops: CDR1 KGHSH, CDR2 LQKENI. The CDR3 spans 15 residues. V was shortened by 3 bases and J by 2 bases, with 12 bases between the two germline ends. CDR3: CASSPLGEDTDTQYF. CDR3 coding DNA: TGTGCCAGCTCACCGCTTGGGGAGGACACAGATACGCAGTATTTT.

The chain recombines TRBV28 with TRBJ2-7; D ambiguous. V shed 1 base and J shed 1 base, with 5 bases lying between them. This CDR3 is built from 13 residues. Looked up from germline, CDR1 is MDHEN and CDR2 is SYDVKM. The CDR3 is CASSLFGSYEQYF. The CDR3 nucleotides are TGTGCCAGCAGTTTATTTGGGTCCTACGAGCAGTACTTC.

The gene calls are TRBV4-1 and TRBJ1-1, with D unresolved. Trimming took 4 bases from V and 0 from J, leaving 18 bases between them. CDR1 and CDR2 from the germline V gene are MGHRA and YSYEKL. CDR3 length: 17 amino acids. The DNA for the CDR3 is TGCGCCAGCAGCCTCTTTGTGGGAGGGCAGGTGAACACTGAAGCTTTCTTT. Translating gives CASSLFVGGQVNTEAFF.